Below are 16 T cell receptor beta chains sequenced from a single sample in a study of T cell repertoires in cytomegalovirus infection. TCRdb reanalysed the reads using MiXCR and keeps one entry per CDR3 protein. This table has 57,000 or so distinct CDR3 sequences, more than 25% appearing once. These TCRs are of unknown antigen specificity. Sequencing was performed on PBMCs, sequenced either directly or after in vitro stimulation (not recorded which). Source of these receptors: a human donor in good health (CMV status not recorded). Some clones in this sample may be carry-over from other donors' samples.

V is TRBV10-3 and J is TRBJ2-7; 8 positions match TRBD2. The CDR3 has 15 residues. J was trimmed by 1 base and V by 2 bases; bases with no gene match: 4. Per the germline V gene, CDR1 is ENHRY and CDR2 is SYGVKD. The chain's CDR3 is CAISEKAGESYEQYF. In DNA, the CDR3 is TGTGCCATCAGTGAGAAAGCGGGGGAGTCCTACGAGCAGTACTTC.

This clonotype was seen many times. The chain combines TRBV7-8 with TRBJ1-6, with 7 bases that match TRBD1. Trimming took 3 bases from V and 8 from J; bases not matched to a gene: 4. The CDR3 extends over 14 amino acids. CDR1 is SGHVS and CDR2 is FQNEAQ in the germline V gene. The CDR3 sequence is CASSFRQGDSPLHF. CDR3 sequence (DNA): TGTGCCAGCAGCTTTCGCCAGGGGGATTCACCCCTCCACTTT.

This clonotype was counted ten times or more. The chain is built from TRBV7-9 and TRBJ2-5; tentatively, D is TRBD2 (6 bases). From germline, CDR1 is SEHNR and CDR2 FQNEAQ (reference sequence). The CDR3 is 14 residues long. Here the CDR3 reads CASGSDSSQETQYF. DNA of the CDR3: TGTGCGAGCGGGTCCGACAGTTCTCAAGAGACCCAGTACTTC.

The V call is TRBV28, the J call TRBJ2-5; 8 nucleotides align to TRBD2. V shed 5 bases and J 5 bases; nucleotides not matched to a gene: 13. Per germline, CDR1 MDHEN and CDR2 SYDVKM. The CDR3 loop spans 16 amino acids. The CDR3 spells CASSLLSGGKGETQYF. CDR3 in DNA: TGTGCCAGCAGTCTTCTAAGCGGGGGCAAGGGGGAGACCCAGTACTTC.

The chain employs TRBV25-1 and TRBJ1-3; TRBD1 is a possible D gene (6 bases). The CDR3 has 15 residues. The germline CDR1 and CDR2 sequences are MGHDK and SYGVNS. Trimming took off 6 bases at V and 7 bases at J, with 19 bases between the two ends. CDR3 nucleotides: TGTGCCAGCAGCCCCCTGCGGGACACAGTTAACACCATATATTTT. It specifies CASSPLRDTVNTIYF.

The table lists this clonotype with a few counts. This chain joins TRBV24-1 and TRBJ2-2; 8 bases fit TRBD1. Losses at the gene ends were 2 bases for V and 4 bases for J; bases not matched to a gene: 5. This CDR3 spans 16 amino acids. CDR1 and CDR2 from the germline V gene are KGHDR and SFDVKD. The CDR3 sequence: CATSDSTGEITGELFF. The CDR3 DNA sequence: TGTGCCACCAGTGATTCGACAGGGGAAATCACCGGGGAGCTGTTTTTT.

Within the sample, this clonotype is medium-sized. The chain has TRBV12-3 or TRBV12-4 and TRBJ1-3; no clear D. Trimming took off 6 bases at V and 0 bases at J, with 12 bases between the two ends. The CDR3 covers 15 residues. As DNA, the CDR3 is TGTGCCAGCAGCTTAAGGTCTTTCTCTGGAAACACCATATATTTT. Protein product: CASSLRSFSGNTIYF.

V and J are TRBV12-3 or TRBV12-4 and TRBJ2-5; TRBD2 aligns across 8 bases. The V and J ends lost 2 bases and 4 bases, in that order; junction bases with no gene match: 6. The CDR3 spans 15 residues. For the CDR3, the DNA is TGTGCCAGCAGTTTAAGGACTAGCATTACAGAGACCCAGTACTTC. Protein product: CASSLRTSITETQYF.

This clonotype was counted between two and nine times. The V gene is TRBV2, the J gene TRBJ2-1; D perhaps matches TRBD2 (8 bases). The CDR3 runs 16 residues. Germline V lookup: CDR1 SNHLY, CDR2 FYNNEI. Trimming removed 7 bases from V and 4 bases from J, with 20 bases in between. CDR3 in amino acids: CASTEGAGGGYNEQFF. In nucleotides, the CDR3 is TGTGCCAGCACCGAGGGGGCGGGGGGAGGGTACAATGAGCAGTTCTTC. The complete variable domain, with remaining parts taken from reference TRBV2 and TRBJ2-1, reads EPEVTQTPSHQVTQMGQEVILRCVPISNHLYFYWYRQILGQKVEFLVSFYNNEISEKSEIFDDQFSVERPDGSNFTLKIRSTKLEDSAMYFCASTEGAGGGYNEQFFGPGTRLTVL.

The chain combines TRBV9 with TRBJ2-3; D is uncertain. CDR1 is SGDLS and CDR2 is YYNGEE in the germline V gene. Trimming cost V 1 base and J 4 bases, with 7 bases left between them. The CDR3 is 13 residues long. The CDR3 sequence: CASSVQAPDTQYF. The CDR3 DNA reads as TGTGCCAGCAGCGTACAGGCTCCAGATACGCAGTATTTT.

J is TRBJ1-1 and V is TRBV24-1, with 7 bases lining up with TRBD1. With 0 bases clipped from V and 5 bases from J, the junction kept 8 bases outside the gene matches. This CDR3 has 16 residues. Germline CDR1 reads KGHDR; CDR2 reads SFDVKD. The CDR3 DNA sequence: TGTGCCACCAGTGATTTGCTAGGGACAGTGAGGACTGAAGCTTTCTTT. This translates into CATSDLLGTVRTEAFF.

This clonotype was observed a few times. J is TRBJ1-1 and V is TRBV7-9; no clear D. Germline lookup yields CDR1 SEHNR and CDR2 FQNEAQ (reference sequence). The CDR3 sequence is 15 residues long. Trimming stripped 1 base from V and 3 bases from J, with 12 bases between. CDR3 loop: CASSLEAGWYTEAFF. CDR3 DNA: TGTGCCAGCAGCTTAGAAGCGGGCTGGTACACTGAAGCTTTCTTT.

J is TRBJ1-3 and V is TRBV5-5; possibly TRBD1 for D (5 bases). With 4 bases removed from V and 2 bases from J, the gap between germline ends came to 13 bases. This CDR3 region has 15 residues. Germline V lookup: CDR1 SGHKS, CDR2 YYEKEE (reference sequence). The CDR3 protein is CASSLTQGPGNTIYF. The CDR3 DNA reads TGTGCCAGCAGCCTTACTCAGGGTCCTGGAAACACCATATATTTT.

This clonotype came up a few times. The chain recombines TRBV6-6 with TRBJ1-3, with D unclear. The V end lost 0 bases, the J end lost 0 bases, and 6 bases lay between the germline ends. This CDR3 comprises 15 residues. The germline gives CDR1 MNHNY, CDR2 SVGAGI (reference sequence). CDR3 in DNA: TGTGCCAGCAGTTACTCTCAACGCTCTGGAAACACCATATATTTT. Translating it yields CASSYSQRSGNTIYF.

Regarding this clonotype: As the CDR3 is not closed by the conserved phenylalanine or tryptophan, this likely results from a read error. The CDR3 sequence: CASSPGAFSNQPQHL. Written as DNA, the CDR3 is TGTGCCAGCAGCCCAGGAGCTTTTAGCAATCAGCCCCAGCATTTA. This chain links TRBV7-2 with TRBJ1-5; D unresolved. Deletions cut 5 bases from V and 0 bases from J, with 11 bases between. Germline loops: CDR1 SGHTA, CDR2 FQGNSA. The CDR3 sequence is 15 residues long.

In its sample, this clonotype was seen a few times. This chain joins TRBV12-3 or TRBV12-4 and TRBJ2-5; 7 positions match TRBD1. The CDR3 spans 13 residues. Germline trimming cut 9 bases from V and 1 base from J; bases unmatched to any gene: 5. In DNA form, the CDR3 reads TGTGCCAGTTCCGGGACAGCCCAAGAGACCCAGTACTTC. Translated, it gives CASSGTAQETQYF.